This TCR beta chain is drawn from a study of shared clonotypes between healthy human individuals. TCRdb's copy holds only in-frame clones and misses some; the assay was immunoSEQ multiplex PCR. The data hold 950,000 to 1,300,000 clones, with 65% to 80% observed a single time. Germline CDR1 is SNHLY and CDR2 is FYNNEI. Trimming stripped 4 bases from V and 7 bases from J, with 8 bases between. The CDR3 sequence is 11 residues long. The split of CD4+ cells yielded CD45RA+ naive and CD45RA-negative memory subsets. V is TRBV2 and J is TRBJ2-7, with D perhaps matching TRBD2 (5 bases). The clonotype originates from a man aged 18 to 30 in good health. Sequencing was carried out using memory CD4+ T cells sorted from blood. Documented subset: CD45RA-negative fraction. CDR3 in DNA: TGTGCCAGCAGTGTGGAGGTTGAGCAGTACTTC. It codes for CASSVEVEQYF.